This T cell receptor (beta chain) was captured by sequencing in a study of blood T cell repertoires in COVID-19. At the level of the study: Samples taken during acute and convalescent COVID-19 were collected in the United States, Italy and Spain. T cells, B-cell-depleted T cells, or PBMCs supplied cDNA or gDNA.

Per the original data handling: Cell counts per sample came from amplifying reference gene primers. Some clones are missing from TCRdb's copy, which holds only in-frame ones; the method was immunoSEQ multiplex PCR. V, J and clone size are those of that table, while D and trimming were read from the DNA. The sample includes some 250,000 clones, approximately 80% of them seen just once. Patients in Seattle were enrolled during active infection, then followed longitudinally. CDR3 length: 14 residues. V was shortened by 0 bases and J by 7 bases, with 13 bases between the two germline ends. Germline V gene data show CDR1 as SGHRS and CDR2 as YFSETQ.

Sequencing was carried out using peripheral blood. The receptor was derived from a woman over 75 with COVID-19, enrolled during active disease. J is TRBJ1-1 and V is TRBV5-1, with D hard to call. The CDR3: CASSLVPGFIEAFF. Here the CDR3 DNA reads TGCGCCAGCAGCTTGGTACCGGGGTTCATTGAAGCTTTCTTT.